Detailed here is one T cell receptor (beta chain). The target antigen is unknown. The primer mix had 60 Vbeta and 13 Jbeta primers. The authors' processing: About 11 million of some 80 million unique TCR beta chains were shared, per a later count. TCRdb's table, derived via immunoSEQ multiplex PCR, lists solely in-frame clones and lacks some. That table gives V, J and clone size, and the DNA gave D and trimming. This table has some 130,000 clones, 9.7% appearing once. This entry belongs to a study of cytomegalovirus exposure and HLA in healthy donors. Study results and caveats: A missense variant in DCLRE1C was later tied to TCR beta V- and J-gene trimming.

Healthy bone marrow donors supplied every sample. The CDR3 runs 16 residues. Germline-derived CDR1 and CDR2 are LNHDA and SQIVND (reference sequence). V lost 7 bases, J lost 0 bases, and 8 bases stayed unmatched. This TCR was recovered from a man aged 45-65 years in good health and CMV-seronegative. The chain employs TRBV19 and TRBJ1-1; the match to TRBD1 covers 10 bases. Sequenced: PBMCs. As DNA, the CDR3 is TGTGCCAGTAACCCCGGACAGGGGGGGATGAACACTGAAGCTTTCTTT. It encodes CASNPGQGGMNTEAFF.